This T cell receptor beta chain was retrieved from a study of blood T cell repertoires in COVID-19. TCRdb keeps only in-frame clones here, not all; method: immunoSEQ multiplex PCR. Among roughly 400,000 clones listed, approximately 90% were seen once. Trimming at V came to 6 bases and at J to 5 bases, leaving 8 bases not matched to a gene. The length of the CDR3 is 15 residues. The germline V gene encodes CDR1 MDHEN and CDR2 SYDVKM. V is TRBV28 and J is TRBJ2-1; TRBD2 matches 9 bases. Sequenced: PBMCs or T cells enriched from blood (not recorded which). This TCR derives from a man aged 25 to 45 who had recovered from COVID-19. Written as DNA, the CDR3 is TGTGCCAGCAGCTCTCCCGGGACTAGCCACAATGAGCAGTTCTTC. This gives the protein CASSSPGTSHNEQFF. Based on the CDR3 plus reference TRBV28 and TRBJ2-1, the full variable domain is DVKVTQSSRYLVKRTGEKVFLECVQDMDHENMFWYRQDPGLGLRLIYFSYDVKMKEKGDIPEGYSVSREKKERFSLILESASTNQTSMYLCASSSPGTSHNEQFFGPGTRLTVL.